This passage covers 14 T cell receptor beta chains from one sample sequenced in a study of blood T cell repertoires in COVID-19 (TCRdb year 2020). The receptor library was made with the immunoSEQ multiplex PCR assay. The immuneACCESS repertoire file appears here via TCRdb, limited to in-frame rearrangements. These files lack a portion of the clones; in checked studies, under half of the deficit traces to unresolved V genes, and the cause of the others is not known. This sample holds more than 200,000 clones; around 86% were observed only once. Approximately 1.6% of the sample belongs to the ten largest clones. Sequenced input: PBMCs or T cells enriched from blood (not recorded which). These receptors were obtained from a woman aged 45-59 years who had recovered from COVID-19.

This sequence joins TRBV29-1 and TRBJ1-5; 7 bases agree with TRBD1. V was clipped by 8 bases and J by 4 bases; unmatched bases: 11. CDR1 is SQVTM, CDR2 ANQGSEA, per germline. The length of the CDR3 is 14 residues. CDR3 nucleotides: TGCAGCATTAGGACAGGAATGGCTAATCAGCCCCAGCATTTT. Protein sequence: CSIRTGMANQPQHF.

This clone was detected only once. The chain recombines TRBV18 with TRBJ2-1; D ambiguous. The CDR3 length is 13 residues. Germline loops: CDR1 KGHSH, CDR2 LQKENI. V shed 1 base and J shed 4 bases, with 5 bases lying between them. CDR3 loop: CASSPQTYNEQFF. For the CDR3, the DNA is TGTGCCAGCTCACCACAGACTTACAATGAGCAGTTCTTC.

The chain carries TRBV11-2 and TRBJ2-1, with 14 nucleotides matching TRBD2. V shed 8 bases and J 8 bases; nucleotides not matched to a gene: 8. This CDR3 has 15 amino acids. Germline assignment: CDR1 SGHAT and CDR2 FQNNGV. CDR3 DNA sequence: TGTGCCAGCGGCAAACCGGGACTAGCGGGAGATGAGCAGTTCTTC. Translated: CASGKPGLAGDEQFF.

This chain connects TRBV3-1 (or the pseudogene TRBV3-2) to TRBJ1-2; D gene ambiguous. Looked up from germline, CDR1 is LGHDT and CDR2 is YNNKEL (reference sequence). Trimming took 1 base from V and 3 from J, leaving 12 bases between them. This CDR3 is built from 15 residues. The DNA for the CDR3 is TGTGCCAGCAGCCAAGCCGCGGGCTCTTACTATGGCTACACCTTC. Its translation: CASSQAAGSYYGYTF.

This rearrangement joins TRBV3-1 (or the pseudogene TRBV3-2) to TRBJ2-7; 11 bases agree with TRBD2. V was clipped by 0 bases and J by 6 bases; unmatched bases: 13. CDR1 and CDR2 (germline): LGHDT, YNNKEL (reference sequence). The CDR3 totals 18 residues. CDR3 protein: CASSQEVPSGRIRVEQYF. The CDR3 bases are TGTGCCAGCAGCCAAGAGGTCCCTAGCGGGAGGATTAGGGTCGAGCAGTACTTC.

The V gene is TRBV6-2 or TRBV6-3, the J gene TRBJ2-7; 13 bases line up with TRBD2. V shed 2 bases and J 5 bases; nucleotides not matched to a gene: 12. Per the germline V gene, CDR1 is MNHEY and CDR2 is SVGEGT. This CDR3 spans 18 amino acids. CDR3 coding DNA: TGTGCCAGCAGTTACGAAAGGACTAGCGGGAGAAACGTTGACGAGCAGTACTTC. Translated: CASSYERTSGRNVDEQYF.

This rearrangement joins TRBV7-6 to TRBJ1-2; 8 positions match TRBD1. The germline V gene has CDR1 SGHVS and CDR2 FNYEAQ. V gave up 3 bases and J gave up 4 bases; unmatched junction bases: 4. The CDR3 spans 14 residues. The CDR3 protein is CASSFGQGSYGYTF. The CDR3 bases are TGTGCCAGCAGCTTTGGACAGGGCTCCTATGGCTACACCTTC.

This chain joins TRBV7-9 and TRBJ2-7, with a tentative D call TRBD1 (5 bases). Germline V gene lookup returns CDR1 SEHNR and CDR2 FQNEAQ (reference sequence). This CDR3 has 15 amino acids. V lost 3 bases to trimming and J lost 6 bases, with 18 bases between them. The CDR3 region is CASSLGQGPSLEQYF. CDR3 in DNA: TGTGCCAGCAGCTTGGGGCAGGGTCCATCTCTCGAGCAGTACTTC. Based on the CDR3 plus reference TRBV7-9 and TRBJ2-7, the full variable domain is DTGVSQNPRHKITKRGQNVTFRCDPISEHNRLYWYRQTLGQGPEFLTYFQNEAQLEKSRLLSDRFSAERPKGSFSTLEIQRTEQGDSAMYLCASSLGQGPSLEQYFGPGTRLTVT.

The rearrangement joins TRBV9 to TRBJ2-3; TRBD2 aligns across 7 bases. CDR3 size: 14 residues. CDR1 SGDLS and CDR2 YYNGEE come from the germline V gene. Trimming took 3 bases from V and 1 from J; bases not matched to a gene: 2. The chain's CDR3 is CASSELAGTDTQYF. The CDR3 DNA follows: TGTGCCAGCAGCGAGCTAGCGGGCACAGATACGCAGTATTTT.

The chain carries TRBV10-3 and TRBJ1-3, with 7 bases matching TRBD1. V shed 5 bases, J shed 4 bases, and the junction held 2 bases outside the gene matches. Germline CDR1 and CDR2: ENHRY and SYGVKD. The length of the CDR3 is 13 residues. CDR3 residues: CAISRDSGNTIYF. The CDR3 nucleotides read TGTGCCATCAGTAGGGACAGCGGAAACACCATATATTTT.

The chain uses TRBV5-4 and TRBJ2-7; D is possibly TRBD2 (5 bases). Germline assignment: CDR1 SGHNT and CDR2 YYREEE (reference sequence). V lost 0 bases, J lost 3 bases, and 16 bases lay in between. CDR3 length: 16 residues. The CDR3 sequence is CASSLVEGARHYEQYF. In DNA form, the CDR3 reads TGTGCCAGCAGCTTGGTTGAGGGAGCGAGGCACTACGAGCAGTACTTC.

This chain uses TRBV18 with TRBJ1-1; 7 nucleotides agree with TRBD1. V lost 5 bases to trimming and J lost 0 bases; unmatched junction nucleotides: 9. CDR3 length: 16 residues. The germline V gene encodes CDR1 KGHSH and CDR2 LQKENI. CDR3 protein: CASSESLTGLNTEAFF. The CDR3 nucleotides are TGTGCCAGCTCAGAGTCGCTGACAGGGTTGAACACTGAAGCTTTCTTT.

The chain uses TRBV20-1 and TRBJ1-5; D remains ambiguous. The CDR3 extends over 14 amino acids. V was trimmed by 3 bases and J by 4 bases, leaving 13 bases between them. Germline V CDR1 and CDR2: DFQATT, SNEGSKA (reference sequence). For the CDR3, the DNA is TGCAGTGCTAGTTCGGCGGAAGGAAATCAGCCCCAGCATTTT. It translates to CSASSAEGNQPQHF.

This chain connects TRBV6-2 or TRBV6-3 to TRBJ2-7; D call uncertain. The V end lost 6 bases, the J end lost 6 bases, and 9 bases lay between the germline ends. CDR1 and CDR2 from the germline V gene are MNHEY and SVGEGT. The CDR3 consists of 11 residues. The CDR3 nucleotides read TGTGCCAGCAGCCTCCTAGGCGAGCAGTACTTC. It yields the protein CASSLLGEQYF.